This TCR beta chain was captured in a study of post-analysis software for immune sequencing data. Study as a whole: Both relapsing-remitting and secondary progressive multiple sclerosis featured among the disease courses, as did progressive-relapsing multiple sclerosis. The study, taken as a whole, reports: Patients carried roughly 5 TRBV segments more frequently than controls did, and TRBV5-6, TRBV5-1 and TRBV20-1 were among them. Samples from one preparation batch, clustered by F measure, grouped strongly together. Controls showed significantly higher normalized Chao1 diversity than did multiple sclerosis patients.

Unique molecular identifiers tagged the TCR beta cDNA libraries. There were 1 to 10 million T cells, and approximately 500,000 cDNA molecules came from them. TCRdb itself ran the PCR reads through MiXCR, one entry per CDR3 protein. This sample carries roughly 580,000 distinct CDR3 sequences, around 40% of them seen once, and the ten largest clones take about 1.5%. A note on this clonotype: Its cognate antigen is unknown.

Germline V gives CDR1 SNHLY, CDR2 FYNNEI. The CDR3 has 16 residues. J gave up 1 base and V 7 bases, and 5 bases lay outside the gene matches. The genes are TRBV2 and TRBJ2-2; 11 nucleotides align to TRBD1. Sequences were obtained from blood. The source of this sequence is a girl between 10 and 17 years old with multiple sclerosis. The CDR3 DNA sequence: TGTGCCAGCACTCCGGGACAGGGGGAGAACACCGGGGAGCTGTTTTTT. Translation: CASTPGQGENTGELFF.